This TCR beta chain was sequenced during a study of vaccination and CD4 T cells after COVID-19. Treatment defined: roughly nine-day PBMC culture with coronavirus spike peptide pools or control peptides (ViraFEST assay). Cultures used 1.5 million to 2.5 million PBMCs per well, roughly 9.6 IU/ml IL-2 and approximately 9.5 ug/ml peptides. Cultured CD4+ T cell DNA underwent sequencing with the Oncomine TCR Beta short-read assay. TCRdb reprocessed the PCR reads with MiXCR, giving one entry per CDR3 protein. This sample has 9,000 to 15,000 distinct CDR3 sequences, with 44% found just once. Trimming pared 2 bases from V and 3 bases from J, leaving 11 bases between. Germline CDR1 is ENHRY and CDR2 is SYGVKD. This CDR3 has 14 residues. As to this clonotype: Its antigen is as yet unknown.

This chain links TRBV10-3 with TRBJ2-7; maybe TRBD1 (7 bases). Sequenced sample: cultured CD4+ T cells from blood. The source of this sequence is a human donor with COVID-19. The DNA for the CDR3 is TGTGCCATCAGTGAGGGAGGGGGCCGCTACGAGCAGTACTTC. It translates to CAISEGGGRYEQYF.